The clone carrying this T cell receptor (beta chain) was recorded once. Patients in Seattle were enrolled during active infection, then followed longitudinally. Original data processing: By means of reference gene primer amplification, nucleated cell counts were estimated. Generated by immunoSEQ multiplex PCR, the TCRdb table keeps only in-frame clones and is missing some. The D gene and trimming were derived from the DNA, and the V and J assignments and clone size from that table. The repertoire includes about 210,000 clones, approximately 80% of them detected once, and roughly 7.8% sits in the top ten. The data stem from a study of blood T cell repertoires in COVID-19. Study as a whole: There were acute and convalescent COVID-19 samples, and they came from the United States, Italy and Spain. T cells, B-cell-depleted T cells, or PBMCs provided the cDNA or gDNA that served as material.

Sequenced input: peripheral blood. This TCR came from a woman aged 80 or over with COVID-19, enrolled during active disease.

The CDR3 sequence is CASSQGGTGSEKLFF. DNA of the CDR3: TGTGCCAGCAGCCAAGGAGGGACAGGGAGTGAAAAACTGTTTTTT. V gene TRBV14 combines with J gene TRBJ1-4; 9 bases align to TRBD1. This CDR3 is 15 amino acids long. The V gene end was trimmed by 1 base and the J gene end by 7 bases; junction bases not matched to a gene: 4. Germline lookup yields CDR1 SGHDN and CDR2 FVKESK. Using reference TRBV14 and TRBJ1-4 for the parts outside the CDR3, the full variable domain is EAGVTQFPSHSVIEKGQTVTLRCDPISGHDNLYWYRRVMGKEIKFLLHFVKESKQDESGMPNNRFLAERTGGTYSTLKVQPAELEDSGVYFCASSQGGTGSEKLFFGSGTQLSVL.